The source of this T cell receptor beta chain is a study of T cells in narcolepsy. Looking at the study overall: Enrolled donors included narcolepsy type 1 or type 2 patients and healthy controls. Overall study results and limits: No autoreactive T cell clone sequences appeared in some memory CD4+ repertoires. Blood of same and different patients, but not healthy controls, reportedly held recurring autoreactive clonotypes.

To note about this clone: Antigen unknown.

Germline V lookup: CDR1 DFQATT, CDR2 SNEGSKA (reference sequence). The CDR3 consists of 11 residues. V was trimmed by 8 bases and J by 3 bases, leaving 10 bases between them. Only in-frame clones appear in the TCRdb table, and some are missing; sequencing was by immunoSEQ multiplex PCR. The sample consists of about 30,000 clones, around four fifths of them appearing once. The receptor comes from a human donor with narcolepsy. What was sequenced was CD45RA- memory CD4+ T cells from PBMCs. The rearrangement uses TRBV20-1 and TRBJ2-5; D might be TRBD1 (6 bases). The CDR3 bases are TGCAGTAGCGCAGGGGAAGAGACCCAGTACTTC. Its translation is CSSAGEETQYF.